The 17 T cell receptor beta chains given below trace back to one sample, sequenced in a study of T-cell reconstitution after alpha-beta-depleted transplantation in children. Unique molecular identifiers were incorporated when the TCRbeta library was constructed. MiXCR, run by TCRdb on the PCR reads, gives a single entry per CDR3 protein. The data show some 600,000 distinct CDR3 sequences, around a sixth seen once. The sample consisted of PBMCs from the stem cell graft donor, taken from the stem cell graft. The receptors stem from a human donor who donated a stem cell graft to a child with acute myeloid leukemia.

This clonotype was seen a few times. V is TRBV7-9 and J is TRBJ2-1; a weak D match, TRBD2 (6 bases). The V end lost 1 base, the J end lost 4 bases, and 11 bases lay between the germline ends. The CDR3 totals 15 residues. Germline V lookup: CDR1 SEHNR, CDR2 FQNEAQ (reference sequence). CDR3 protein: CASSLDLAGYNEQFF. The CDR3 DNA follows: TGTGCCAGCAGCTTAGACCTCGCGGGGTACAATGAGCAGTTCTTC.

This clonotype was detected many times. This chain uses TRBV12-3 or TRBV12-4 with TRBJ1-5; no clear D gene. Deletions cut 3 bases from V and 9 bases from J, with 9 bases between. The CDR3 spans 12 residues. The CDR3, as DNA: TGTGCCAGCAGTTTGAGGGTTGGGCCCCAGCATTTT. Translated, it gives CASSLRVGPQHF.

This clonotype was observed many times. This chain links TRBV7-2 with TRBJ1-2; TRBD1 matches 7 bases. This CDR3 contains 13 residues. The germline V gene has CDR1 SGHTA and CDR2 FQGNSA. V gave up 5 bases and J gave up 6 bases; unmatched junction bases: 6. This CDR3 is CASSLATGHGYTF. The CDR3 bases are TGTGCCAGCAGCCTCGCGACAGGGCATGGCTACACCTTC.

This clonotype was counted at least ten times. The chain is built from TRBV9 and TRBJ1-2; TRBD1 matches 7 bases. The CDR3 extends over 14 amino acids. V dropped 4 bases and J dropped 0; count of bases not matched to a gene: 3. Per the germline V gene, CDR1 is SGDLS and CDR2 is YYNGEE. In DNA form, the CDR3 reads TGTGCCAGCAGCAATGACAGGGCTAACTATGGCTACACCTTC. Translated, it gives CASSNDRANYGYTF.

This clonotype was recorded a few times. This chain links TRBV5-1 with TRBJ2-3; tentative D call: TRBD1 (5 bases). Looked up from germline, CDR1 is SGHRS and CDR2 is YFSETQ. V lost 0 bases, J lost 0 bases, and 8 bases lay in between. CDR3 size: 15 residues. In DNA form, the CDR3 reads TGCGCCAGCAGCTTGGGCGACAGTAGCACAGATACGCAGTATTTT. As protein: CASSLGDSSTDTQYF.

The chain employs TRBV2 and TRBJ1-3, with unresolved D. Trimming took 6 bases from V and 0 from J, leaving 21 bases between them. Germline lookup yields CDR1 SNHLY and CDR2 FYNNEI. This CDR3 region has 18 residues. The CDR3 sequence is CASRPAFSQRPSGNTIYF. The CDR3 coding sequence is TGTGCCAGCAGACCGGCTTTCTCCCAGAGACCCTCTGGAAACACCATATATTTT.

Many counts were recorded for this clonotype. The V call is TRBV12-3 or TRBV12-4, the J call TRBJ2-7; D possibly matches TRBD1 or TRBD2 (5 bases each). This CDR3 spans 14 amino acids. Trimming pared 4 bases from V and 2 bases from J, leaving 12 bases between. CDR3 sequence reads: CASSWGFKAYEQYF. CDR3 DNA sequence: TGTGCCAGCAGTTGGGGGTTTAAGGCCTACGAGCAGTACTTC.

J is TRBJ2-2 and V is TRBV4-2, with 7 bases matching TRBD1. The J segment lost 0 bases and the V segment lost 4 bases, leaving 14 bases of the junction unmatched. The CDR3 has 19 amino acids. Per germline, CDR1 LGHNA and CDR2 YNFKEQ. The CDR3 DNA reads as TGTGCCAGCAGCCCAGCAACAGGGGTTATAAAAGCGAACACCGGGGAGCTGTTTTTT. Translation: CASSPATGVIKANTGELFF.

This clonotype has a count of ten or more. The chain uses TRBV7-2 and TRBJ2-7; 12 bases line up with TRBD2. V shed 5 bases and J 2 bases; nucleotides not matched to a gene: 10. The germline CDR1 and CDR2 sequences are SGHTA and FQGNSA. The CDR3 runs to 17 residues. The CDR3 nucleotides read TGTGCCAGCAGCGAGGGGACTAGCGGGCTTGTTCCCTACGAGCAGTACTTC. Residues: CASSEGTSGLVPYEQYF.

The J gene is TRBJ1-1, the V gene TRBV5-1; no firm D call. V was trimmed by 0 bases and J by 1 base, leaving 7 bases between them. Germline lookup yields CDR1 SGHRS and CDR2 YFSETQ. The CDR3 loop spans 14 amino acids. The CDR3, as DNA: TGCGCCAGCAGCTTGGTTGCAGAGAACACTGAAGCTTTCTTT. Translated, it gives CASSLVAENTEAFF.

There are many counts of this clonotype. The chain uses TRBV4-2 and TRBJ2-3; TRBD1 might be the D (6 bases). The germline CDR1 and CDR2 sequences are LGHNA and YNFKEQ. The CDR3 sequence is 16 residues long. Trimming left V 5 bases short and J 1 base short, with 16 bases between. CDR3 in DNA: TGTGCCAGCAGCGGGGGCGGTAGCCGGGGCACAGATACGCAGTATTTT. It yields the protein CASSGGGSRGTDTQYF.

This clonotype was counted only a few times. The rearrangement links TRBV29-1 to TRBJ1-2; 7 bases match TRBD1. Losses at the gene ends were 5 bases for V and 7 bases for J; bases not matched to a gene: 4. The germline gives CDR1 SQVTM, CDR2 ANQGSEA. This CDR3 region has 11 residues. CDR3 in amino acids: CSVTGVSGYTF. DNA of the CDR3: TGCAGCGTTACAGGGGTGTCTGGCTACACCTTC.

This chain joins TRBV18 and TRBJ2-6; D gene uncertain. V lost 2 bases to trimming and J lost 11 bases, with 13 bases between them. CDR1 is KGHSH, CDR2 LQKENI, per germline. This CDR3 has 14 amino acids. In DNA, the CDR3 is TGTGCCAGCTCACCAAGGCACCTAACCCACGTCCTGACTTTC. Translating it yields CASSPRHLTHVLTF.

Concerning this clonotype itself: One end of the junction does not line up with germline, which may come from a read error. The chain is built from TRBV20-1 and TRBJ2-3; possibly TRBD1 for D (5 bases). In germline, CDR1 is DFQATT, CDR2 SNEGSKA (reference sequence). This CDR3 region has 12 residues. CDR3 in DNA: TGCAGTGCAGGGGTGGGGCCAGATACGGAGTATTTT. It yields the protein CSAGVGPDTEYF.

Many counts were recorded for this clonotype. The chain joins TRBV27 to TRBJ2-7, with 7 nucleotides matching TRBD1. From germline, CDR1 is MNHEY and CDR2 SMNVEV (reference sequence). This CDR3 has 16 residues. V was clipped by 4 bases and J by 6 bases; unmatched bases: 15. Here the CDR3 reads CASSSFSTGSRREQYF. The CDR3 DNA reads TGTGCCAGCAGTTCTTTCTCGACAGGGTCACGGCGCGAGCAGTACTTC.

This clonotype has a handful of counts. The chain combines TRBV7-7 with TRBJ2-5, with 9 bases lining up with TRBD2. V lost 5 bases, J lost 5 bases, and 3 bases stayed unmatched. CDR3 size: 13 residues. CDR1 and CDR2 (germline): SSHAT, FNYEAQ (reference sequence). In nucleotides, the CDR3 is TGTGCCAGCAGCCGGGGACTAGCTGAGACCCAGTACTTC. It codes for CASSRGLAETQYF.

This clonotype has just a few counts. The chain uses TRBV7-2 and TRBJ2-5, with D unresolved. This CDR3 is 14 amino acids long. CDR1 SGHTA and CDR2 FQGNSA come from the germline V gene. V shed 3 bases and J shed 4 bases, with 12 bases lying between them. Here the CDR3 DNA reads TGTGCCAGCAGCTTTTCTCTGGGGTCAGAGACCCAGTACTTC. Translating gives CASSFSLGSETQYF. The full variable domain, in which reference TRBV7-2 and TRBJ2-5 provide the parts outside the CDR3, is GAGVSQSPSNKVTEKGKDVELRCDPISGHTALYWYRQSLGQGLEFLIYFQGNSAPDKSGLPSDRFSAERTGGSVSTLTIQRTQQEDSAVYLCASSFSLGSETQYFGPGTRLLVL.